Shown below are 26 T cell receptor beta chains from a single sample sequenced in a study of T cells after posttransplantation cyclophosphamide. Cells defined as naive were viable CD3+CD4+ or CD3+CD8+ and CCR7+CD45RA+CD45RO-CD95-CD27+CD28+. The method was immunoSEQ multiplex PCR; TCRdb's version includes in-frame clones alone and lacks a portion of them. Among more than 30,000 clones, about nine tenths were seen once, and the ten largest hold roughly 0.25%. The sequenced sample was naive CD4+ T cells sorted from PBMCs. The receptors come from a woman aged 60-75 years in good health, CMV-negative, and a related stem cell transplant donor.

The chain joins TRBV5-5 to TRBJ2-5; 7 bases are a match to TRBD1. CDR3 size: 16 residues. The germline gives CDR1 SGHKS, CDR2 YYEKEE (reference sequence). The V segment lost 0 bases and the J segment 0 bases; nucleotides outside the gene matches: 5. The CDR3 coding sequence is TGTGCCAGCAGCTTGGTCCCGGGACAGAACCAAGAGACCCAGTACTTC. Translating it yields CASSLVPGQNQETQYF.

J is TRBJ2-5 and V is TRBV20-1, with 7 bases aligning to TRBD1. The V segment lost 8 bases and the J segment 5 bases; nucleotides outside the gene matches: 5. The CDR3 loop spans 11 amino acids. Germline V gene sequence: CDR1 DFQATT, CDR2 SNEGSKA (reference sequence). CDR3 nucleotides: TGCAGTTTGGACAGGATCGAGACCCAGTACTTC. Translation gives CSLDRIETQYF.

V and J are TRBV5-4 and TRBJ2-1; 8 bases align to TRBD2. V lost 5 bases and J lost 0; bases outside the gene matches: 7. CDR3 length: 16 amino acids. The V gene's germline CDR1 is SGHNT and CDR2 YYREEE (reference sequence). CDR3 residues: CASSLLSGSSYNEQFF. In nucleotides, the CDR3 is TGTGCCAGCAGTCTACTAAGCGGGAGCTCCTACAATGAGCAGTTCTTC. Full variable domain (rest looked up from reference TRBV5-4 and TRBJ2-1): ETGVTQSPTHLIKTRGQQVTLRCSSQSGHNTVSWYQQALGQGPQFIFQYYREEENGRGNFPPRFSGLQFPNYSSELNVNALELDDSALYLCASSLLSGSSYNEQFFGPGTRLTVL.

The V call is TRBV5-6, the J call TRBJ2-5, with a possible D match to TRBD1 (5 bases). The germline V and J ends were trimmed by 0 bases and 3 bases, with 9 bases remaining between them. This CDR3 contains 14 residues. Germline values: CDR1 SGHDT, CDR2 YYEEEE. The CDR3 is CASSLALREETQYF. Written as DNA, the CDR3 is TGTGCCAGCAGCTTGGCCCTCAGGGAAGAGACCCAGTACTTC.

The genes are TRBV18 and TRBJ2-1, with a tentative D call TRBD1 (6 bases). V was cut by 2 bases and J by 9 bases, with 11 bases left in between. The V gene's germline CDR1 is KGHSH and CDR2 LQKENI. CDR3 length equals 13 residues. The CDR3 sequence is CASSPSDRTEQFF. The CDR3 region has the DNA TGTGCCAGCTCACCATCTGACAGGACTGAGCAGTTCTTC.

The gene calls are TRBV11-2 and TRBJ2-1; 7 bases are a match to TRBD2. The length of the CDR3 is 15 residues. Germline V gene lookup returns CDR1 SGHAT and CDR2 FQNNGV. V trimming: 5 bases; J trimming: 6 bases; junction bases outside the gene matches: 10. CDR3 sequence: CASSNLGGTPNEQFF. In DNA, the CDR3 is TGTGCCAGCAGCAACCTCGGGGGGACCCCCAATGAGCAGTTCTTC.

This chain links TRBV7-2 with TRBJ2-6; a possible D gene is TRBD1 (6 bases). CDR1 SGHTA and CDR2 FQGNSA come from the germline V gene. V lost 6 bases and J lost 2, with 8 bases in between. The CDR3 is 14 residues long. The CDR3 DNA reads TGTGCCAGCAGTACAGGGACTGGGGCCAACGTCCTGACTTTC. Amino acids: CASSTGTGANVLTF.

This clone was picked up one time. This chain uses TRBV9 with TRBJ2-3, with D perhaps TRBD2 (6 bases). Trimming left V 0 bases short and J 8 bases short, with 16 bases between. The CDR3 spans 15 residues. CDR1 and CDR2 (germline): SGDLS, YYNGEE. The CDR3 protein is CASSVGSGSEGTQYF. In nucleotides, the CDR3 is TGTGCCAGCAGCGTAGGTTCCGGGAGCGAGGGTACGCAGTATTTT.

DNA for the CDR3: TGCGCCAGCAGCTTACGACAGGGAACTAGCACAGATACGCAGTATTTT. It specifies CASSLRQGTSTDTQYF. V gene TRBV5-1 combines with J gene TRBJ2-3; 7 bases align to TRBD1. The germline V gene encodes CDR1 SGHRS and CDR2 YFSETQ. V lost 2 bases to trimming and J lost 0 bases; unmatched junction nucleotides: 6. The CDR3 contains 16 residues.

V and J are TRBV5-6 and TRBJ2-6; 14 nucleotides match TRBD2. The CDR3 consists of 18 residues. V was pared by 4 bases and J by 0 bases, with 3 bases of the junction left unmatched. The germline gives CDR1 SGHDT, CDR2 YYEEEE. CDR3 region: CASSGGLAGVSGANVLTF. The CDR3 region has the DNA TGTGCCAGCAGCGGGGGACTAGCGGGGGTCTCTGGGGCCAACGTCCTGACTTTC. Full variable domain (outside the CDR3, taken from reference TRBV5-6 and TRBJ2-6): DAGVTQSPTHLIKTRGQQVTLRCSPKSGHDTVSWYQQALGQGPQFIFQYYEEEERQRGNFPDRFSGHQFPNYSSELNVNALLLGDSALYLCASSGGLAGVSGANVLTFGAGSRLTVL.

V usage is TRBV28 and J usage is TRBJ1-2; 7 nucleotides line up with TRBD1. CDR3 length: 16 amino acids. The V and J ends lost 5 bases and 8 bases, in that order; junction bases with no gene match: 17. Germline V gene lookup returns CDR1 MDHEN and CDR2 SYDVKM. CDR3 region: CASSGTAIVQSRGYTF. DNA of the CDR3: TGTGCCAGCAGTGGGACAGCTATCGTCCAGAGTAGAGGCTACACCTTC.

V gene TRBV9 combines with J gene TRBJ2-1; 10 bases map to TRBD2. This CDR3 is built from 16 residues. Germline lookup yields CDR1 SGDLS and CDR2 YYNGEE. The V and J ends lost 0 bases and 6 bases, in that order; junction bases with no gene match: 6. CDR3 coding DNA: TGTGCCAGCAGCGTAGGAAGGCTAGCGGGAGCCAATGAGCAGTTCTTC. It translates to CASSVGRLAGANEQFF.

The chain is built from TRBV29-1 and TRBJ2-1; D gene unclear. CDR1 SQVTM and CDR2 ANQGSEA come from the germline V gene. The CDR3 runs to 16 residues. Trimming removed 4 bases from V and 0 bases from J, with 16 bases in between. The CDR3 region is CSVVVEDSSSYNEQFF. The DNA of the CDR3 is TGCAGCGTTGTTGTGGAAGACTCTAGCTCCTACAATGAGCAGTTCTTC.

The DNA for the CDR3 is TGTGCCAGCAGCTTAGACACCCAAAATCAGCCCCAGCATTTT. Residues: CASSLDTQNQPQHF. The chain recombines TRBV7-9 with TRBJ1-5; no definite D call. Germline V lookup: CDR1 SEHNR, CDR2 FQNEAQ (reference sequence). V gave up 1 base and J gave up 4 bases, with 8 bases separating them. The CDR3 loop spans 14 amino acids.

V is TRBV9 and J is TRBJ2-3, with 7 bases identical to TRBD2. The CDR3 is 14 residues long. The V gene's germline CDR1 is SGDLS and CDR2 YYNGEE. V lost 0 bases and J lost 4; bases outside the gene matches: 2. CDR3 coding DNA: TGTGCCAGCAGCGTAGGACTAGCCGCAGATACGCAGTATTTT. This gives the protein CASSVGLAADTQYF.

The gene calls are TRBV6-5 and TRBJ2-2; 8 bases are shared with TRBD2. The CDR3 consists of 15 residues. The junction had 4 bases not matched to a gene; V was cut back by 2 bases and J by 5 bases. Per germline, CDR1 MNHEY and CDR2 SVGAGI. For the CDR3, the DNA is TGTGCCAGCAGTTACGGGACTAGAAGGACCGGGGAGCTGTTTTTT. This gives the protein CASSYGTRRTGELFF.

This clone has just a few counts. The chain uses TRBV4-3 and TRBJ2-2; TRBD2 matches 8 bases. There are 16 residues in the CDR3. The J segment lost 0 bases and the V segment lost 3 bases, leaving 3 bases of the junction unmatched. Germline V gene sequence: CDR1 LGHNA, CDR2 YSLEER. CDR3 sequence reads: CASSQGLGANTGELFF. The CDR3 DNA reads as TGCGCCAGCAGCCAGGGACTAGGCGCGAACACCGGGGAGCTGTTTTTT.

The CDR3 DNA reads as TGCGCCAGCAGCCAAGCAGCGGACACTGAAGCTTTCTTT. It is translated as CASSQAADTEAFF. The chain employs TRBV4-3 and TRBJ1-1; D not resolved. The CDR3 runs 13 residues. Germline CDR1 and CDR2: LGHNA and YSLEER. Deletions cut 1 base from V and 3 bases from J, with 6 bases between.

This rearrangement joins TRBV5-6 to TRBJ2-1, with D possibly matching TRBD1 (6 bases). Trimming took 3 bases from V and 2 from J, leaving 9 bases between them. Germline assignment: CDR1 SGHDT and CDR2 YYEEEE. The CDR3 runs 14 residues. Here the CDR3 DNA reads TGTGCCAGCAGCTCCACAGGGACCTACAATGAGCAGTTCTTC. This gives the protein CASSSTGTYNEQFF.

V is TRBV5-1 and J is TRBJ2-5; the D gene is possibly TRBD2 (5 bases). Germline assignment: CDR1 SGHRS and CDR2 YFSETQ. V gave up 4 bases and J gave up 4 bases, with 14 bases separating them. This CDR3 has 14 residues. CDR3 residues: CASSPLSVGETQYF. The CDR3 DNA is TGCGCCAGCAGCCCTCTTAGCGTGGGAGAGACCCAGTACTTC.

The chain is built from TRBV7-3 and TRBJ2-5; 7 bases are a match to TRBD2. The CDR3 has 15 residues. J was trimmed by 1 base and V by 5 bases; bases with no gene match: 7. In germline, CDR1 is SGHTA, CDR2 FQGTGA. CDR3 protein: CASSTGASGQETQYF. Here the CDR3 DNA reads TGTGCCAGCAGCACCGGGGCTAGCGGCCAAGAGACCCAGTACTTC.

The chain uses TRBV6-5 and TRBJ2-1, with 7 bases that match TRBD1. Germline V CDR1 and CDR2: MNHEY, SVGAGI. V gave up 2 bases and J gave up 6 bases; unmatched junction bases: 4. This CDR3 has 14 amino acids. CDR3 loop: CASSYQQGLNEQFF. The CDR3, as DNA: TGTGCCAGCAGTTACCAACAGGGGCTCAATGAGCAGTTCTTC.

This chain connects TRBV7-9 to TRBJ1-1; perhaps TRBD1 as D (5 bases). Germline V gives CDR1 SEHNR, CDR2 FQNEAQ (reference sequence). The CDR3 consists of 15 residues. V dropped 4 bases and J dropped 1 base, with 13 bases sitting between them. CDR3 sequence (DNA): TGTGCCAGCAGCTCAGGCCTGGGGGGGAACACTGAAGCTTTCTTT. This translates into CASSSGLGGNTEAFF. Drawing the rest from reference TRBV7-9 and TRBJ1-1, the complete variable domain is DTGVSQNPRHKITKRGQNVTFRCDPISEHNRLYWYRQTLGQGPEFLTYFQNEAQLEKSRLLSDRFSAERPKGSFSTLEIQRTEQGDSAMYLCASSSGLGGNTEAFFGQGTRLTVV.

The chain has TRBV18 and TRBJ2-1; perhaps TRBD2 as D (6 bases). Trimming shortened V by 3 bases and J by 10 bases, and 10 bases separated the two germline ends. The CDR3 runs to 12 residues. CDR1 is KGHSH, CDR2 LQKENI, per germline. CDR3 residues: CASSPPGGEQFF. In nucleotides, the CDR3 is TGTGCCAGCTCACCGCCTGGGGGGGAGCAGTTCTTC.

The chain uses TRBV4-1 and TRBJ1-1, with D unresolved. Germline V gives CDR1 MGHRA, CDR2 YSYEKL. The V and J ends lost 9 bases and 4 bases respectively, with 12 bases between them. The CDR3 is 12 amino acids. In DNA form, the CDR3 reads TGCGCCAGTCGAGGAGGGCCCACTGAAGCTTTCTTT. This encodes CASRGGPTEAFF.

The chain carries TRBV5-1 and TRBJ1-4; 7 bases agree with TRBD1. This CDR3 region has 15 residues. Germline V gene sequence: CDR1 SGHRS, CDR2 YFSETQ. J gave up 3 bases and V 4 bases, and 6 bases lay outside the gene matches. The CDR3, as DNA: TGCGCCAGCAGCATCACCGGGACAGCTAATGAAAAACTGTTTTTT. Residues: CASSITGTANEKLFF.